The 20 T cell receptor beta chains given below trace back to one sample, sequenced in a study of T cells in pancreatic ductal adenocarcinoma. TCRdb keeps only in-frame clones here, not all; method: immunoSEQ multiplex PCR. The table shows 9,000 to 15,000 clones, with 86% occurring only once. The selected patients with pancreatic ductal adenocarcinoma had surgery but no neoadjuvant therapy. Sequenced: PBMCs. The receptor set was obtained from a human donor with pancreatic ductal adenocarcinoma.

The rearrangement uses TRBV6-5 and TRBJ1-2; D is perhaps TRBD1 (6 bases). The CDR3 loop spans 13 amino acids. Germline V gene data show CDR1 as MNHEY and CDR2 as SVGAGI. Trimming shortened V by 2 bases and J by 6 bases, and 10 bases separated the two germline ends. The CDR3 region is CASSYLGGNGYTF. CDR3 nucleotide sequence: TGTGCCAGCAGTTACCTCGGGGGCAATGGCTACACCTTC.

The CDR3 loop is CARSSFGPLYF. The CDR3 DNA follows: TGTGCCAGGTCATCCTTCGGGCCCCTATATTTT. The chain carries TRBV21-1 and TRBJ1-3. TRBV21-1 is a listed pseudogene. This CDR3 spans 11 amino acids.

This rearrangement joins TRBV4-3 to TRBJ2-7; TRBD2 agrees at 9 bases. The junction had 6 bases not matched to a gene; V was cut back by 2 bases and J by 7 bases. CDR3 length: 14 amino acids. Germline loops: CDR1 LGHNA, CDR2 YSLEER. CDR3 bases: TGCGCCAGCAGCCAATTAGCGGGAGTCGAAGAGCAGTACTTC. This encodes CASSQLAGVEEQYF.

V is TRBV7-9 and J is TRBJ2-7; TRBD1 matches 7 bases. This CDR3 region has 15 residues. Germline-derived CDR1 and CDR2 are SEHNR and FQNEAQ (reference sequence). J lost 2 bases, V lost 4 bases, and 8 bases had no gene match. The CDR3 coding sequence is TGTGCCAGCAGCTGGACAAACGACAGGGCCTACGAGCAGTACTTC. Its protein is CASSWTNDRAYEQYF.

The chain uses TRBV6-6 and TRBJ1-4, with D unclear. The V gene's germline CDR1 is MNHNY and CDR2 SVGAGI (reference sequence). The CDR3 is 14 amino acids. Trimming removed 8 bases at V and 0 bases at J, with 10 bases between. The CDR3 DNA sequence: TGTGCCAGCCGAGGGTGGACAACTAATGAAAAACTGTTTTTT. This encodes CASRGWTTNEKLFF.

The V call is TRBV27, the J call TRBJ1-6; D perhaps matches TRBD1 (5 bases). Trimming took off 6 bases at V and 4 bases at J, with 10 bases between the two ends. CDR1 and CDR2 from the germline V gene are MNHEY and SMNVEV (reference sequence). The CDR3 covers 14 residues. This CDR3 reads CASSSGGYNSPLHF. CDR3 DNA: TGTGCCAGCAGCTCTGGGGGTTATAATTCACCCCTCCACTTT.

The chain links TRBV5-1 to TRBJ1-2; D is perhaps TRBD1 (5 bases). The V and J ends lost 0 bases and 7 bases respectively, with 13 bases between them. Germline V gene data show CDR1 as SGHRS and CDR2 as YFSETQ. The CDR3 sequence is 14 residues long. CDR3 region: CASSLAGDPRGYTF. The CDR3 DNA is TGCGCCAGCAGCTTGGCTGGGGACCCTCGTGGCTACACCTTC. Using reference TRBV5-1 and TRBJ1-2 for the parts outside the CDR3, the full variable domain is KAGVTQTPRYLIKTRGQQVTLSCSPISGHRSVSWYQQTPGQGLQFLFEYFSETQRNKGNFPGRFSGRQFSNSRSEMNVSTLELGDSALYLCASSLAGDPRGYTFGSGTRLTVV.

J is TRBJ2-3 and V is TRBV27; D unclear. There are 15 residues in the CDR3. Germline assignment: CDR1 MNHEY and CDR2 SMNVEV (reference sequence). The ends were cut back, 5 bases at V and 3 bases at J, with 15 bases in the middle. CDR3 residues: CASSGSERRTDTQYF. The CDR3 DNA is TGTGCCAGCAGTGGTTCGGAAAGACGAACAGATACGCAGTATTTT.

V gene TRBV18 combines with J gene TRBJ2-5, with 9 bases matching TRBD2. Germline-derived CDR1 and CDR2 are KGHSH and LQKENI. With 4 bases clipped from V and 5 bases from J, the junction kept 17 bases outside the gene matches. The CDR3 totals 18 residues. The CDR3 region has the DNA TGTGCCAGCTCACTCTCGAGTAGCGGGAGCGGGATGAGGGAGACCCAGTACTTC. Translating it yields CASSLSSSGSGMRETQYF.

The chain employs TRBV5-8 and TRBJ2-3; D remains ambiguous. The ends were cut back, 0 bases at V and 5 bases at J, with 7 bases in the middle. The CDR3 is 13 amino acids. Germline V gene sequence: CDR1 SGHTS, CDR2 YDEGEE. The CDR3: CASSLVGLDTQYF. CDR3 sequence (DNA): TGTGCCAGCAGCTTGGTTGGTCTAGATACGCAGTATTTT.

The chain links TRBV11-2 to TRBJ2-7, with 8 bases fitting TRBD1. The CDR3 runs to 14 residues. Per the germline V gene, CDR1 is SGHAT and CDR2 is FQNNGV. V was pared by 5 bases and J by 3 bases, with 6 bases of the junction left unmatched. CDR3 coding DNA: TGTGCCAGCAGCGGAAACGACAGGGGCTACGAGCAGTACTTC. Protein sequence: CASSGNDRGYEQYF.

J is TRBJ2-7 and V is TRBV19, with unresolved D. V gave up 1 base and J gave up 5 bases, with 15 bases separating them. The CDR3 is made up of 15 amino acids. Per the germline V gene, CDR1 is LNHDA and CDR2 is SQIVND (reference sequence). The CDR3 nucleotides are TGTGCCAGTAGTATAGGGGCGGCCCGGCCCGACGAGCAGTACTTC. Residues: CASSIGAARPDEQYF.

The rearrangement joins TRBV11-3 to TRBJ1-1, with D hard to call. Per the germline V gene, CDR1 is SGHNT and CDR2 is YENEEA. V shed 3 bases and J shed 1 base, with 6 bases lying between them. The CDR3 totals 13 residues. CDR3 nucleotides: TGTGCCAGCAGCTTGGAGGGGAACACTGAAGCTTTCTTT. It specifies CASSLEGNTEAFF.

The chain is built from TRBV7-8 and TRBJ2-2; the D gene is possibly TRBD2 (5 bases). The germline V gene has CDR1 SGHVS and CDR2 FQNEAQ. The CDR3 runs to 13 residues. The V and J ends lost 4 bases and 7 bases respectively, with 10 bases between them. CDR3 protein: CASSSLEGGELFF. The DNA for the CDR3 is TGTGCCAGCAGCTCCCTCGAGGGCGGGGAGCTGTTTTTT.

The CDR3: CASSTWGSYNQPQHF. The CDR3 nucleotides read TGTGCCAGTAGTACCTGGGGCTCCTACAATCAGCCCCAGCATTTT. The chain uses TRBV19 and TRBJ1-5; tentatively, D is TRBD1 (5 bases). The V gene's germline CDR1 is LNHDA and CDR2 SQIVND (reference sequence). V was cut by 4 bases and J by 3 bases, with 13 bases left in between. The CDR3 extends over 15 amino acids.

This chain uses TRBV7-6 with TRBJ2-2, with 7 nucleotides matching TRBD1. CDR3 length equals 15 residues. J lost 1 base, V lost 3 bases, and 2 bases had no gene match. Per germline, CDR1 SGHVS and CDR2 FNYEAQ. The chain's CDR3 is CASSLAGGNTGELFF. Here the CDR3 DNA reads TGTGCCAGCAGCTTGGCAGGGGGGAACACCGGGGAGCTGTTTTTT.

This clone was picked up one time. V usage is TRBV9 and J usage is TRBJ2-1, with 8 nucleotides matching TRBD1. There are 17 residues in the CDR3. V lost 3 bases to trimming and J lost 5 bases; unmatched junction nucleotides: 13. The V gene's germline CDR1 is SGDLS and CDR2 YYNGEE. The CDR3 spells CASSGPGAGQANNEQFF. CDR3 nucleotide sequence: TGTGCCAGCAGCGGCCCCGGGGCGGGACAGGCAAACAATGAGCAGTTCTTC. The variable domain in full, completed from reference TRBV9 and TRBJ2-1, reads DSGVTQTPKHLITATGQRVTLRCSPRSGDLSVYWYQQSLDQGLQFLIQYYNGEERAKGNILERFSAQQFPDLHSELNLSSLELGDSALYFCASSGPGAGQANNEQFFGPGTRLTVL.

V is TRBV7-9 and J is TRBJ2-3, with D hard to call. Trimming took 5 bases from V and 1 from J, leaving 7 bases between them. Germline V gives CDR1 SEHNR, CDR2 FQNEAQ (reference sequence). The CDR3 loop spans 13 amino acids. The CDR3 DNA sequence: TGTGCCAGCAGCGAACGGGGCACAGATACGCAGTATTTT. It codes for CASSERGTDTQYF. The entire variable domain, with the rest obtained from reference TRBV7-9 and TRBJ2-3, is as follows: DTGVSQNPRHKITKRGQNVTFRCDPISEHNRLYWYRQTLGQGPEFLTYFQNEAQLEKSRLLSDRFSAERPKGSFSTLEIQRTEQGDSAMYLCASSERGTDTQYFGPGTRLTVL.

This chain links TRBV19 with TRBJ1-1; 8 bases align to TRBD1. CDR3 length: 15 amino acids. Germline trimming cut 5 bases from V and 10 bases from J; bases unmatched to any gene: 15. Germline lookup yields CDR1 LNHDA and CDR2 SQIVND (reference sequence). The CDR3 spells CASSVEQQGARGAFF. Here the CDR3 DNA reads TGTGCCAGTAGTGTCGAACAGCAGGGGGCCAGGGGAGCTTTCTTT.

The rearrangement uses TRBV5-1 and TRBJ2-5; D is uncertain. The germline V gene has CDR1 SGHRS and CDR2 YFSETQ. V lost 0 bases and J lost 8, with 8 bases in between. CDR3 length equals 12 residues. Here the CDR3 reads CASSLESETQYF. As DNA, the CDR3 is TGCGCCAGCAGCTTGGAGAGTGAAACCCAGTACTTC.